Detailed here is one TCR beta chain. A read error may be the cause here, since a much bigger clone is one base away. The authors made cDNA by 5'RACE with 10-nucleotide random UMIs. From the 5' RACE reads, TCRdb called clonotypes with MiXCR, one entry per CDR3 protein. The sample holds 84,000 or so distinct CDR3 sequences, around 4.7% seen once. With 3 bases clipped from V and 5 bases from J, the junction kept 7 bases outside the gene matches. This CDR3 comprises 15 residues. CDR1 is DFQATT and CDR2 is SNEGSKA in the germline V gene (reference sequence). These data belong to a study of neurological immune-mediated disorders. Time point denoted: longitudinal time-point 3. The unsorted libraries had their origin in 2 million PBMCs stored at -80 C.

This receptor was obtained from a woman aged 55-70 years with multiple sclerosis. This sequence joins TRBV20-1 and TRBJ2-1, with TRBD1 identical over 10 bases. Material for sequencing was PBMCs. The CDR3 region is CSARETGTGDNEQFF. In DNA form, the CDR3 reads TGCAGTGCTAGGGAAACCGGGACAGGGGACAATGAGCAGTTCTTC.